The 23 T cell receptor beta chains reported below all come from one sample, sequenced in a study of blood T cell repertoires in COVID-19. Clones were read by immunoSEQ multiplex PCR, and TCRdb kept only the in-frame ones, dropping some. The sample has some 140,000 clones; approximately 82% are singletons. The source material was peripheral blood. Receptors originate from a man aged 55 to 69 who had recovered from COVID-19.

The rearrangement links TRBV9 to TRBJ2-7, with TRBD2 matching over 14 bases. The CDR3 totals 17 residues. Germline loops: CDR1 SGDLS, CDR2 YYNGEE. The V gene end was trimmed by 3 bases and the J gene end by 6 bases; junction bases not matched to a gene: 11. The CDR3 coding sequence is TGTGCCAGCAGCGCAAGAGGGACTAGCGGGGGACCGGGCGAGCAGTACTTC. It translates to CASSARGTSGGPGEQYF.

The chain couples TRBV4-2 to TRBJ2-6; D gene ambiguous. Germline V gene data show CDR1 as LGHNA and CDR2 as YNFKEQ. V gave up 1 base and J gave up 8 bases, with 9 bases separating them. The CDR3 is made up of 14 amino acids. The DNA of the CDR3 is TGTGCCAGCAGCCAAGTACAACCCTCCAACGTCCTGACTTTC. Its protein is CASSQVQPSNVLTF.

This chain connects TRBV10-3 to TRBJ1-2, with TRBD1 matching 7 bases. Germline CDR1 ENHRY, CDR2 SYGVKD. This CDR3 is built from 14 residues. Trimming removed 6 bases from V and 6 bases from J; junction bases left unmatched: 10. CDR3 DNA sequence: TGTGCCATCAGGGCGACAGGGAGAGTGGATGGCTACACCTTC. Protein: CAIRATGRVDGYTF.

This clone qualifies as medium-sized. CDR3 coding DNA: TGTGCCAGCACTCAACAGGGCAGCTCGGTAACTAATGAAAAACTGTTTTTT. Translated: CASTQQGSSVTNEKLFF. The chain has TRBV27 and TRBJ1-4; D might be TRBD1 (6 bases). This CDR3 has 17 amino acids. Germline V gives CDR1 MNHEY, CDR2 SMNVEV (reference sequence). The V end was cut by 7 bases, the J end by 1 base, with 19 bases between. Complete variable domain (other parts from reference TRBV27 and TRBJ1-4): EAQVTQNPRYLITVTGKKLTVTCSQNMNHEYMSWYRQDPGLGLRQIYYSMNVEVTDKGDVPEGYKVSRKEKRNFPLILESPSPNQTSLYFCASTQQGSSVTNEKLFFGSGTQLSVL.

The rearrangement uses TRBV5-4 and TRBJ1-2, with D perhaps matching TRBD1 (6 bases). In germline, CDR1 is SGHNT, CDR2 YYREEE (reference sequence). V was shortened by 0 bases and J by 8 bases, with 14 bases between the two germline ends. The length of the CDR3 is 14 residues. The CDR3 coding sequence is TGTGCCAGCAGCTTGGCCGTGTCAGGGGAGGGCTACACCTTC. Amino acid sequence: CASSLAVSGEGYTF.

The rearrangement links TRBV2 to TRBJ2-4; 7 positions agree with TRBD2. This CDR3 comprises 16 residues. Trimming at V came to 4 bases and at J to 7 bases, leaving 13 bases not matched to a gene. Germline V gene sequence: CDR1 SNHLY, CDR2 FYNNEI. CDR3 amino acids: CASSVELRAGVNIQYF. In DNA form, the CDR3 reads TGTGCCAGCAGTGTGGAGTTAAGGGCGGGAGTTAACATTCAGTACTTC.

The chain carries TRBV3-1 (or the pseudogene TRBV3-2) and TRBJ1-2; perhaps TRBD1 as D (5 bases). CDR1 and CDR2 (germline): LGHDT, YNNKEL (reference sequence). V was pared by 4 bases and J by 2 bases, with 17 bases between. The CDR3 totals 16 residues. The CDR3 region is CASSPAAGGGNYGYTF. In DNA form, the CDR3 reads TGTGCCAGCAGCCCCGCTGCGGGGGGTGGGAACTATGGCTACACCTTC.

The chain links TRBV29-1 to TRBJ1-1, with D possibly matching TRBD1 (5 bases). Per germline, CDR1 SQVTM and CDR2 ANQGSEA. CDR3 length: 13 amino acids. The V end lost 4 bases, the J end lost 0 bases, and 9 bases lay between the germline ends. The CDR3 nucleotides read TGCAGCGTTGGCGACAGCTTGAACACTGAAGCTTTCTTT. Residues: CSVGDSLNTEAFF.

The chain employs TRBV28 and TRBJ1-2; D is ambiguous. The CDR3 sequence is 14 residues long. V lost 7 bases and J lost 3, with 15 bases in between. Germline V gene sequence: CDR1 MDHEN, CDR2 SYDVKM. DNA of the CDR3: TGTGCCAGCAATGCAGAATCCCCCTACTATGGCTACACCTTC. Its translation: CASNAESPYYGYTF.

Written as DNA, the CDR3 is TGCAGTGCTAGACTCCTGGAGCAGTACTTC. Amino acids: CSARLLEQYF. The chain has TRBV20-1 and TRBJ2-7, with D unresolved. Germline CDR1 is DFQATT and CDR2 is SNEGSKA (reference sequence). This CDR3 region has 10 residues. With 2 bases removed from V and 7 bases from J, the gap between germline ends came to 6 bases.

The chain's CDR3 is CAGRHSSTDTQYF. The DNA for the CDR3 is TGTGCCGGGAGGCACAGCAGCACAGATACGCAGTATTTT. The rearrangement uses TRBV5-8 and TRBJ2-3; D is perhaps TRBD2 (6 bases). CDR1 is SGHTS and CDR2 is YDEGEE in the germline V gene. Trimming took off 10 bases at V and 0 bases at J, with 12 bases between the two ends. The CDR3 has 13 amino acids.

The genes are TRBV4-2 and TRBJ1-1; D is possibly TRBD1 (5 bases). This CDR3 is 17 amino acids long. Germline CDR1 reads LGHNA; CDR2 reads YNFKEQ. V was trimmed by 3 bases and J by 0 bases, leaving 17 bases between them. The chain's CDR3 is CASSQTDKAPLNTEAFF. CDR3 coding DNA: TGTGCCAGCAGCCAGACGGACAAGGCCCCCTTGAACACTGAAGCTTTCTTT.

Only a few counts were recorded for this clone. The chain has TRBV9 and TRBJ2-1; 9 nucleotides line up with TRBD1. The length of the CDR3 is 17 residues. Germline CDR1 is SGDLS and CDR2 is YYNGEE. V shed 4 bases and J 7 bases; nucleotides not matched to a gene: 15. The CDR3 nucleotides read TGTGCCAGCAGCAACGAGGGGACAGGGAGAGGATTGAATGAGCAGTTCTTC. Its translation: CASSNEGTGRGLNEQFF.

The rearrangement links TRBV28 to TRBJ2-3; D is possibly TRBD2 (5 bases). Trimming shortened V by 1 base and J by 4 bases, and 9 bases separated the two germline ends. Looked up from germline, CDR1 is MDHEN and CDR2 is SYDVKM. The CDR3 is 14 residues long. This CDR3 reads CASSLFSSPDTQYF. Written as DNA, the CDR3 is TGTGCCAGCAGTTTATTCTCTAGCCCAGATACGCAGTATTTT. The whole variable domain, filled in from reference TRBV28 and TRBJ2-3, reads DVKVTQSSRYLVKRTGEKVFLECVQDMDHENMFWYRQDPGLGLRLIYFSYDVKMKEKGDIPEGYSVSREKKERFSLILESASTNQTSMYLCASSLFSSPDTQYFGPGTRLTVL.

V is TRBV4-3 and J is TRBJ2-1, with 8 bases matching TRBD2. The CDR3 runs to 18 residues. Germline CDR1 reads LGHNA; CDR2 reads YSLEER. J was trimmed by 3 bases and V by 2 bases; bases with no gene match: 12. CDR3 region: CASSQPPGAGGSYNEQFF. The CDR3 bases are TGCGCCAGCAGCCAACCTCCAGGGGCGGGGGGTAGCTACAATGAGCAGTTCTTC.

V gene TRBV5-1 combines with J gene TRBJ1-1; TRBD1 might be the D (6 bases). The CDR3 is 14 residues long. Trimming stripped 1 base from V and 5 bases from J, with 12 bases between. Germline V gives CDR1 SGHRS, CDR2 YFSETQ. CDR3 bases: TGCGCCAGCAGCTTGATCGGGGGGCGAACTGAAGCTTTCTTT. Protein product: CASSLIGGRTEAFF. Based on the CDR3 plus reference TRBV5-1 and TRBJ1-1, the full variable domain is KAGVTQTPRYLIKTRGQQVTLSCSPISGHRSVSWYQQTPGQGLQFLFEYFSETQRNKGNFPGRFSGRQFSNSRSEMNVSTLELGDSALYLCASSLIGGRTEAFFGQGTRLTVV.

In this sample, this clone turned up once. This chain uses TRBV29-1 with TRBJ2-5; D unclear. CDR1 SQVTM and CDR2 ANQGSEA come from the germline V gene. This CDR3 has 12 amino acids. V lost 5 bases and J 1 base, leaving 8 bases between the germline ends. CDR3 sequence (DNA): TGCAGCGTTTTACAGAGCCAAGAGACCCAGTACTTC. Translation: CSVLQSQETQYF.

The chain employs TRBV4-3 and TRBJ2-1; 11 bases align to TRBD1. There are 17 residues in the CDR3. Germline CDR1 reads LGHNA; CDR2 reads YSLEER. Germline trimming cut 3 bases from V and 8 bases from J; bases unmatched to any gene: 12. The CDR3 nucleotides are TGCGCCAGCAGCCACCGGACAGGGGGCAATTATGGAGATGAGCAGTTCTTC. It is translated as CASSHRTGGNYGDEQFF.

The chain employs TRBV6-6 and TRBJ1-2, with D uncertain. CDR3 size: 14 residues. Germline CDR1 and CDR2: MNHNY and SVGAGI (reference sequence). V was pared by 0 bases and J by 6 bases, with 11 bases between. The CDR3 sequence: CASSYSKVGDGYTF. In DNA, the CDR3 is TGTGCCAGCAGTTACTCGAAAGTGGGAGATGGCTACACCTTC.

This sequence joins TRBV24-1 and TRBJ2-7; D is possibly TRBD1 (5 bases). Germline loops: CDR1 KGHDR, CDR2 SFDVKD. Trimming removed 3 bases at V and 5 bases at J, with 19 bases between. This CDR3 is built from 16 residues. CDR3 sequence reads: CATSDNERTGRHEQYF. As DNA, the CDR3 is TGTGCCACCAGTGATAATGAGAGAACAGGACGACACGAGCAGTACTTC.

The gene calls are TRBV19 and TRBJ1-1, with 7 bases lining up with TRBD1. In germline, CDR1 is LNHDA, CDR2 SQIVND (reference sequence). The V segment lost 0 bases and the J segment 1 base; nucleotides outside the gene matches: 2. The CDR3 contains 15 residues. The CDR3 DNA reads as TGTGCCAGTAGTATAGAGGACAGGACGAACACTGAAGCTTTCTTT. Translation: CASSIEDRTNTEAFF.

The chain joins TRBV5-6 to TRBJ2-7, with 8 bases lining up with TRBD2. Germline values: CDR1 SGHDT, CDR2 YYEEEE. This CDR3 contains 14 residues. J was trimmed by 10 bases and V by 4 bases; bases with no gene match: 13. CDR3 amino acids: CASSRTGRDAQQYF. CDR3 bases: TGTGCCAGCAGCCGGACCGGGAGGGACGCGCAACAGTACTTC.

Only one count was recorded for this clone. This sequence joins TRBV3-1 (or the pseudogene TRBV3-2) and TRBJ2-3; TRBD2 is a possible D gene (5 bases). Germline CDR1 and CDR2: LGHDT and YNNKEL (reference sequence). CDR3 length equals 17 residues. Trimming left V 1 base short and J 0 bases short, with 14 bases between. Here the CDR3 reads CASSQGRSSGSTDTQYF. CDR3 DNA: TGTGCCAGCAGCCAAGGAAGGTCGAGCGGAAGCACAGATACGCAGTATTTT.